The clone carrying this TCR beta chain is medium-sized. TCRdb analysed the PCR reads with MiXCR anew, one entry per CDR3 protein. The sample records 4,000 to 6,000 distinct CDR3 sequences, about 60% being singletons. This record comes from a study of CD4 and CD8 cells across lung adenocarcinoma regions. The CDR3 has 13 residues. J was trimmed by 11 bases and V by 0 bases; bases with no gene match: 6. Germline CDR1 is MGHDK and CDR2 is SYGVNS. Material: CD4+ T cells from the center of a lung tumor. This TCR was sampled from a male donor with lung adenocarcinoma. The CD4 and CD8 labels of this study may be unreliable. The rearrangement joins TRBV25-1 to TRBJ1-1; 7 bases are a match to TRBD1. This chain's CDR3 is CASSEYPRGGAFF. The CDR3 DNA is TGTGCCAGCAGTGAATATCCCAGGGGGGGGGCTTTCTTT.